This record covers a single T cell receptor (beta chain). Its antigen is still unknown. Researchers ran the PCR with 60 Vbeta and 13 Jbeta primers. Using immunoSEQ multiplex PCR, the repertoire was profiled, and TCRdb retains in-frame clones only, with some absent. The specimen's table records about 64,000 clones. This sample stems from a study of cytomegalovirus exposure and HLA in healthy donors. Study-level results: Near-uniform donor sequencing depth was presumed by presence/absence analyses. Later on, analysis showed that most CMV-associated TCR beta chains appeared to be HLA-restricted. TRBV6-2, TRBV6-3 and other indistinguishable V segments were excluded. Follow-up analysis found HLA locus-dependent TCR association rates, highest for DRB1 and lowest for HLA-C.

CDR1 is MNHEY and CDR2 is SVGAGI in the germline V gene. This CDR3 contains 14 residues. The V end was cut by 4 bases, the J end by 0 bases, with 9 bases between. The sample was PBMCs. This sequence joins TRBV6-5 and TRBJ1-1; D gene uncertain. The source is a young woman in good health and CMV-seronegative. The CDR3 DNA reads TGTGCCAGCAGTTCCCGGGGAGTGAACACTGAAGCTTTCTTT. Translation gives CASSSRGVNTEAFF.